The 10 T cell receptor beta chains below were found in one sample sequenced in a study of T cell responses to AZD1222 COVID-19 vaccine. Using immunoSEQ multiplex PCR, the repertoire was profiled, and TCRdb retains in-frame clones only, with some absent. The sample has around 150,000 clones, 85% to 95% seen once. The sequencing used peripheral blood, collected 28 days after the second AZD1222 dose. The receptors derive from an adult who received the AZD1222 COVID-19 vaccine.

The chain couples TRBV11-2 to TRBJ2-2, with 10 nucleotides matching TRBD1. Germline values: CDR1 SGHAT, CDR2 FQNNGV. The junction had 10 bases not matched to a gene; V was cut back by 7 bases and J by 5 bases. The CDR3 totals 16 residues. The CDR3 loop reads CASTPGRTGGTGELFF. CDR3 sequence (DNA): TGTGCCAGCACCCCCGGCAGGACAGGGGGAACCGGGGAGCTGTTTTTT.

In DNA form, the CDR3 reads TGTGCCAGCAACCCGGGGGTTTATAATTCACCCCTCCACTTT. Its protein is CASNPGVYNSPLHF. V is TRBV5-5 and J is TRBJ1-6; the D gene is possibly TRBD1 (5 bases). V dropped 6 bases and J dropped 4 bases, with 11 bases sitting between them. Per the germline V gene, CDR1 is SGHKS and CDR2 is YYEKEE (reference sequence). The CDR3 is 14 residues long.

This chain links TRBV18 with TRBJ1-1, with 8 bases identical to TRBD1. Germline V gene sequence: CDR1 KGHSH, CDR2 LQKENI. CDR3 length: 15 amino acids. With 0 bases clipped from V and 4 bases from J, the junction kept 4 bases outside the gene matches. CDR3 sequence reads: CASSPPVGQGTEAFF. The DNA of the CDR3 is TGTGCCAGCTCACCACCGGTTGGACAGGGCACTGAAGCTTTCTTT.

The chain uses TRBV3-1 (or the pseudogene TRBV3-2) and TRBJ2-2, with D possibly matching TRBD1 (6 bases). V lost 3 bases, J lost 1 base, and 12 bases lay in between. The CDR3 has 16 residues. Germline V gene lookup returns CDR1 LGHDT and CDR2 YNNKEL (reference sequence). The CDR3, as DNA: TGTGCCAGCAGCCACCGCGGACAGATGAACACCGGGGAGCTGTTTTTT. Its translation is CASSHRGQMNTGELFF.

CDR3 DNA sequence: TGTGCCAGCAGTGAGTCTGGACAGGGGAATCAGCCCCAGCATTTT. It is translated as CASSESGQGNQPQHF. This chain connects TRBV25-1 to TRBJ1-5; 9 bases fit TRBD1. Germline CDR1 and CDR2: MGHDK and SYGVNS. Trimming cost V 3 bases and J 4 bases; bases outside gene matches: 4. The CDR3 is made up of 15 amino acids.

This clone was recorded once. CDR3 sequence reads: CASSPEETGGGYTF. In DNA form, the CDR3 reads TGTGCCAGCAGCCCCGAGGAAACAGGTGGAGGCTACACCTTC. The rearrangement links TRBV3-1 (or the pseudogene TRBV3-2) to TRBJ1-2, with D tentatively TRBD1 (5 bases). The germline V gene encodes CDR1 LGHDT and CDR2 YNNKEL (reference sequence). The CDR3 covers 14 residues. V lost 4 bases to trimming and J lost 8 bases, with 17 bases between them.

The chain has TRBV25-1 and TRBJ1-1; TRBD1 aligns across 12 bases. Losses at the gene ends were 4 bases for V and 3 bases for J; bases not matched to a gene: 9. Germline values: CDR1 MGHDK, CDR2 SYGVNS. The CDR3 extends over 17 amino acids. CDR3: CASSGGTGGFSYTEAFF. The CDR3 bases are TGTGCCAGCAGTGGCGGGACAGGGGGCTTTTCGTACACTGAAGCTTTCTTT. Filled out from reference TRBV25-1 and TRBJ1-1, the complete variable domain reads EADIYQTPRYLVIGTGKKITLECSQTMGHDKMYWYQQDPGMELHLIHYSYGVNSTEKGDLSSESTVSRIRTEHFPLTLESARPSHTSQYLCASSGGTGGFSYTEAFFGQGTRLTVV.

The V and J genes are TRBV2 and TRBJ2-7, with 9 nucleotides matching TRBD2. J was trimmed by 4 bases and V by 6 bases; bases with no gene match: 10. The germline V gene has CDR1 SNHLY and CDR2 FYNNEI. The CDR3 has 15 residues. The CDR3 region has the DNA TGTGCCAGCAGCCTCGTGAGCGGGAGGAAATACGAGCAGTACTTC. Translation: CASSLVSGRKYEQYF.

The genes are TRBV7-9 and TRBJ1-2; TRBD1 aligns across 8 bases. Losses at the gene ends were 4 bases for V and 7 bases for J; bases not matched to a gene: 11. CDR1 is SEHNR, CDR2 FQNEAQ, per germline (reference sequence). The CDR3 contains 15 residues. The chain's CDR3 is CASSSEPSRGPGYTF. The DNA for the CDR3 is TGTGCCAGCAGCTCAGAGCCCAGCAGGGGGCCTGGCTACACCTTC.

V and J are TRBV2 and TRBJ2-2, with TRBD1 matching over 7 bases. The CDR3 length is 15 residues. V dropped 7 bases and J dropped 3; count of bases not matched to a gene: 8. Germline V gives CDR1 SNHLY, CDR2 FYNNEI. The CDR3 region has the DNA TGTGCCAGCAATAGAGGGGGCGCCGACACCGGGGAGCTGTTTTTT. Translation gives CASNRGGADTGELFF.